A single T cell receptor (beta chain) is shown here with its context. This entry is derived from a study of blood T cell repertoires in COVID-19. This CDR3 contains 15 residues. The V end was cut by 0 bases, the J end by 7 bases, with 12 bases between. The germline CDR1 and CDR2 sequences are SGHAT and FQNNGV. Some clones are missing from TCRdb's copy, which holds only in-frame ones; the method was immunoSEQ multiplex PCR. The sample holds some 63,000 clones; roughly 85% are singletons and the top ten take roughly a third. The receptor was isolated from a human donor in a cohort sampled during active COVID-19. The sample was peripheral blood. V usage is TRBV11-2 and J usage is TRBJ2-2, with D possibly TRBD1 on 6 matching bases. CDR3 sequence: CASSLDTGQGGELFF. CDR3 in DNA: TGTGCCAGCAGCTTAGATACAGGGCAGGGCGGGGAGCTGTTTTTT.